Here is one T cell receptor (beta chain) with its context. Its antigen is unidentified. This CDR3 region has 11 residues. Germline V CDR1 and CDR2: GTSNPN, SVGIG (reference sequence). V was pared by 4 bases and J by 0 bases, with 1 base between. Using a FACSAria, the CD4+ and CD8+ T cells were sorted from the PBMCs. The data are from a study of CD8+ T cells in alopecia areata. Study-wide results and caveats: Especially in alopecia totalis/universalis, lesional scalp showed greater clonality than normal scalp did.

RNA was isolated and reverse transcribed to cDNA, the sequencing template. The data were produced by immunoSEQ multiplex PCR, yet TCRdb's version contains in-frame clones alone and is incomplete. The profile shows 110,000 to 150,000 clones, roughly 50% of them singletons. The source material was CD4+ T cells sorted from blood, sampled at week 0. The TCR was taken from a human donor with alopecia areata. V is TRBV30 and J is TRBJ2-1; D not resolved. CDR3 protein: CAWNSYNEQFF. CDR3 in DNA: TGTGCCTGGAACTCCTACAATGAGCAGTTCTTC.